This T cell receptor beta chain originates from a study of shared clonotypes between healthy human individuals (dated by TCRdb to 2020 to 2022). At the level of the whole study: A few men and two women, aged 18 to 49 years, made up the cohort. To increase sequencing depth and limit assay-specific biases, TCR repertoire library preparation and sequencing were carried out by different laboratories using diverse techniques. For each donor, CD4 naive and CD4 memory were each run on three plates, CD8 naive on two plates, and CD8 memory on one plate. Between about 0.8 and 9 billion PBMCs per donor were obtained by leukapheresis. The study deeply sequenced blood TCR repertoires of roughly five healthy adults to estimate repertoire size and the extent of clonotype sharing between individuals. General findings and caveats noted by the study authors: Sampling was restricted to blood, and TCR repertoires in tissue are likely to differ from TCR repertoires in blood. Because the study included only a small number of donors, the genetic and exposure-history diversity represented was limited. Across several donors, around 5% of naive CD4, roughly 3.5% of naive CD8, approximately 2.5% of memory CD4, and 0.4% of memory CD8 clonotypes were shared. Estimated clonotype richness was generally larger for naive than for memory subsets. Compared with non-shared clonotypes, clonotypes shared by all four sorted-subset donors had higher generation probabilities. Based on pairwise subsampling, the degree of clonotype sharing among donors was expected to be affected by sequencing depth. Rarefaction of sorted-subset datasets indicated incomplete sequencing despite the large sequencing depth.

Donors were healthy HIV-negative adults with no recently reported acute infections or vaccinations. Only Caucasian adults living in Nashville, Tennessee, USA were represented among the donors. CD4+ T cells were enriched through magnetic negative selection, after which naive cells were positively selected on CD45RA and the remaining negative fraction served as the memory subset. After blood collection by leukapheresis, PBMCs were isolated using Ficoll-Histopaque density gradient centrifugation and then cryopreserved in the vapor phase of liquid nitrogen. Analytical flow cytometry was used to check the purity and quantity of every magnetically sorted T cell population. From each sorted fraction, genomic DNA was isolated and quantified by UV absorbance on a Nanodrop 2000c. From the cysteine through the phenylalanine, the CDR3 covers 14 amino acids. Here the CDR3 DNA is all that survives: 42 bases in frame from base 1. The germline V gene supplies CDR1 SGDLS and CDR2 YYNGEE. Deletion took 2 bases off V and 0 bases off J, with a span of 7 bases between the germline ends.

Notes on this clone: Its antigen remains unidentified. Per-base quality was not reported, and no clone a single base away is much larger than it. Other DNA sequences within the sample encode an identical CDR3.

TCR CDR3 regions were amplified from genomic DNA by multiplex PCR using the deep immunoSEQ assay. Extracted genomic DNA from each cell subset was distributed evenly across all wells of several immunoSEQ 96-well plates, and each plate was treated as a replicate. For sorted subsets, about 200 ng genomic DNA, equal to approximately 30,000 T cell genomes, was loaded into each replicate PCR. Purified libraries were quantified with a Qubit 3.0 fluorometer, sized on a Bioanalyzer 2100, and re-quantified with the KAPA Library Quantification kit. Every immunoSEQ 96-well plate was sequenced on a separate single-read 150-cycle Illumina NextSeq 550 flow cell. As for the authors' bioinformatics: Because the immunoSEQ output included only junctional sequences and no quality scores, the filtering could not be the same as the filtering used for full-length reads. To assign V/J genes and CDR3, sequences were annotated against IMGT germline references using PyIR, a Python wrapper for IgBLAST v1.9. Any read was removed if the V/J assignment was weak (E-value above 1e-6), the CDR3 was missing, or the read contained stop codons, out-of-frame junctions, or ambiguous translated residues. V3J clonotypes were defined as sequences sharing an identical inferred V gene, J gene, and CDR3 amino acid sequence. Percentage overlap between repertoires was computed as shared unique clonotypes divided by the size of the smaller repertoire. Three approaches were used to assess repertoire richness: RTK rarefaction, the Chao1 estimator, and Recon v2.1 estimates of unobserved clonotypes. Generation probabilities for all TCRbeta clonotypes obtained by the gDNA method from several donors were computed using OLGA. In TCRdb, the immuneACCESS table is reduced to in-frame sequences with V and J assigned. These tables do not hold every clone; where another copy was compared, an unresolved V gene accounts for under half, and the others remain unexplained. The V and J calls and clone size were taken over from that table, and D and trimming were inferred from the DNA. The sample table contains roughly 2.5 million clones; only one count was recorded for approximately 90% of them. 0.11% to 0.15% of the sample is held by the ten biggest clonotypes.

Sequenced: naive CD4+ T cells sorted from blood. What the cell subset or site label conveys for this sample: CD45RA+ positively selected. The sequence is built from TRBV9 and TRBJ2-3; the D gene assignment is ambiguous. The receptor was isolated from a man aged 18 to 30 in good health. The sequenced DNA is TGTGCCAGCAGCGTTGATTTAAGCACAGATACGCAGTATTTT. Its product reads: CASSVDLSTDTQYF.